The rows below give T cell receptor beta chains drawn from one sample of a study of T cell changes during pregnancy in multiple sclerosis. Repertoires were generated with immunoSEQ multiplex PCR, while TCRdb's copy carries only in-frame clones and drops some. The table includes about 73,000 clones, under 90% detected once. The sequenced sample was peripheral blood, obtained after pregnancy. Receptors were obtained from a female donor in good health, enrolled as a control in a pregnancy study. CDR3s include the opening cysteine and the closing phenylalanine or tryptophan. Fields, in order: V gene, clone size, D gene, J gene, CDR3 protein, CDR3 DNA. The D gene is left open where the match is weak. For some rows the clone size is stated as once, few or many, or as a class when expanded; others skip it.

v_call: TRBV5-4; clone_size: -; d_call: -; j_call: TRBJ2-7; cdr3_aa: CASNPEGESYEQYF; cdr3_nt: TGTGCCAGCAACCCCGAGGGCGAGAGCTACGAGCAGTACTTC
v_call: TRBV4-1; clone_size: -; d_call: TRBD2; j_call: TRBJ2-7; cdr3_aa: CASSQELAGGVSYEQYF; cdr3_nt: TGCGCCAGCAGCCAAGAATTAGCGGGAGGGGTCTCCTACGAGCAGTACTTC
v_call: TRBV19; clone_size: -; d_call: TRBD2; j_call: TRBJ2-4; cdr3_aa: CASSIADGLAQNIQYF; cdr3_nt: TGTGCCAGTAGTATAGCTGACGGACTAGCGCAAAACATTCAGTACTTC
v_call: TRBV4-3; clone_size: -; d_call: -; j_call: TRBJ2-7; cdr3_aa: CASSQEGGGIYEQYF; cdr3_nt: TGCGCCAGCAGCCAAGAAGGGGGAGGGATCTACGAGCAGTACTTC
v_call: TRBV11-2; clone_size: -; d_call: TRBD2; j_call: TRBJ2-1; cdr3_aa: CASSPRGDFYNEQFF; cdr3_nt: TGTGCCAGCAGCCCTCGGGGGGATTTCTACAATGAGCAGTTCTTC
v_call: TRBV6-5; clone_size: -; d_call: -; j_call: TRBJ2-5; cdr3_aa: CASGRRETQYF; cdr3_nt: TGTGCCAGCGGGAGGAGAGAGACCCAGTACTTC
v_call: TRBV7-2; clone_size: -; d_call: TRBD2; j_call: TRBJ2-3; cdr3_aa: CASSSGLAGAGDTQYF; cdr3_nt: TGTGCCAGCAGCTCGGGACTAGCGGGGGCGGGGGATACGCAGTATTTT
v_call: TRBV4-1; clone_size: -; d_call: TRBD1; j_call: TRBJ1-4; cdr3_aa: CASSQGTVGTNEKLFF; cdr3_nt: TGCGCCAGCAGCCAGGGGACAGTAGGAACTAATGAAAAACTGTTTTTT
v_call: TRBV5-5; clone_size: few; d_call: TRBD2; j_call: TRBJ2-1; cdr3_aa: CASSGIAGDSYNEQFF; cdr3_nt: TGTGCCAGCAGCGGAATAGCGGGAGATTCATACAATGAGCAGTTCTTC
v_call: TRBV5-4; clone_size: -; d_call: -; j_call: TRBJ2-7; cdr3_aa: CASRARGSYEQYF; cdr3_nt: TGTGCCAGCAGGGCCAGGGGTTCCTACGAGCAGTACTTC
v_call: TRBV30; clone_size: once; d_call: -; j_call: TRBJ1-1; cdr3_aa: CAWSSGGSREAFF; cdr3_nt: TGTGCCTGGAGTTCGGGGGGGTCACGTGAAGCTTTCTTT
v_call: TRBV19; clone_size: -; d_call: TRBD1; j_call: TRBJ1-2; cdr3_aa: CASSIAGTGGYGYTF; cdr3_nt: TGTGCCAGTAGTATCGCCGGGACAGGGGGTTATGGCTACACCTTC
v_call: TRBV5-1; clone_size: -; d_call: TRBD1; j_call: TRBJ2-3; cdr3_aa: CASSLGQGAAGDTQYF; cdr3_nt: TGCGCCAGCAGCCTAGGACAGGGGGCCGCCGGAGATACGCAGTATTTT
v_call: TRBV5-1; clone_size: -; d_call: TRBD1; j_call: TRBJ1-1; cdr3_aa: CASSSGGTTGSGTEAFF; cdr3_nt: TGCGCCAGCAGCTCAGGGGGGACGACAGGGTCGGGCACTGAAGCTTTCTTT
v_call: TRBV4-2; clone_size: -; d_call: -; j_call: TRBJ1-1; cdr3_aa: CASSSFPGREAFF; cdr3_nt: TGTGCCAGCAGCTCCTTTCCAGGGCGGGAAGCTTTCTTT
v_call: TRBV10-3; clone_size: once; d_call: -; j_call: TRBJ2-7; cdr3_aa: CAISEVAGSYEQYF; cdr3_nt: TGTGCCATCAGTGAAGTCGCAGGTTCCTACGAGCAGTACTTC
v_call: TRBV2; clone_size: -; d_call: TRBD1; j_call: TRBJ1-2; cdr3_aa: CASSPQGQTNYGYTF; cdr3_nt: TGTGCCAGCAGTCCCCAGGGACAGACTAACTATGGCTACACCTTC
v_call: TRBV5-4; clone_size: -; d_call: TRBD1; j_call: TRBJ1-4; cdr3_aa: CASSPGGRLSTNEKLFF; cdr3_nt: TGTGCCAGCAGCCCAGGGGGGCGTCTTTCAACTAATGAAAAACTGTTTTTT
v_call: TRBV5-1; clone_size: -; d_call: -; j_call: TRBJ2-1; cdr3_aa: CASSLANLANPSYNEQFF; cdr3_nt: TGCGCCAGCAGCTTGGCCAACCTAGCGAACCCGTCCTACAATGAGCAGTTCTTC
v_call: TRBV30; clone_size: -; d_call: -; j_call: TRBJ1-2; cdr3_aa: CAWSNPWALRGYGYTF; cdr3_nt: TGTGCCTGGAGCAACCCCTGGGCCCTCCGGGGCTATGGCTACACCTTC
v_call: TRBV7-2; clone_size: -; d_call: TRBD2; j_call: TRBJ2-3; cdr3_aa: CASSLSGSVTDTQYF; cdr3_nt: TGTGCCAGCAGTCTTAGCGGGAGCGTCACAGATACGCAGTATTTT
v_call: TRBV13; clone_size: -; d_call: TRBD1; j_call: TRBJ1-1; cdr3_aa: CASSGEQGATEAFF; cdr3_nt: TGTGCCAGCAGCGGGGAGCAGGGGGCAACTGAAGCTTTCTTT
v_call: TRBV18; clone_size: -; d_call: TRBD1; j_call: TRBJ2-1; cdr3_aa: CASSPPLRQGTNEQFF; cdr3_nt: TGTGCCAGCTCACCACCACTCCGACAGGGTACCAATGAGCAGTTCTTC
v_call: TRBV30; clone_size: -; d_call: -; j_call: TRBJ1-5; cdr3_aa: CAWSPTLPGNSNQPQHF; cdr3_nt: TGTGCCTGGAGTCCCACACTCCCAGGAAATAGCAATCAGCCCCAGCATTTT
v_call: TRBV6-1; clone_size: -; d_call: -; j_call: TRBJ2-2; cdr3_aa: CASSEAWGRAGELFF; cdr3_nt: TGTGCCAGCAGTGAAGCTTGGGGGCGGGCCGGGGAGCTGTTTTTT
v_call: TRBV5-5; clone_size: -; d_call: TRBD1; j_call: TRBJ2-7; cdr3_aa: CASSEIPARTGSYEQYF; cdr3_nt: TGTGCCAGCAGCGAGATCCCGGCGAGGACAGGCTCCTACGAGCAGTACTTC
v_call: TRBV27; clone_size: once; d_call: TRBD1; j_call: TRBJ1-1; cdr3_aa: CASSFPGQGGKAFF; cdr3_nt: TGTGCCAGCAGTTTTCCTGGACAGGGTGGAAAAGCTTTCTTT
v_call: TRBV6-6; clone_size: -; d_call: -; j_call: TRBJ2-1; cdr3_aa: CASSYSKGVLINEQFF; cdr3_nt: TGTGCCAGCAGTTACTCGAAGGGGGTGCTTATCAATGAGCAGTTCTTC
v_call: TRBV11-3; clone_size: -; d_call: -; j_call: TRBJ2-2; cdr3_aa: CASSPNRDYTGELFF; cdr3_nt: TGTGCCAGCAGCCCGAACAGGGATTATACCGGGGAGCTGTTTTTT
v_call: TRBV30; clone_size: -; d_call: TRBD2; j_call: TRBJ2-3; cdr3_aa: CAWAGLVRDTQYF; cdr3_nt: TGTGCCTGGGCAGGACTAGTTCGCGATACGCAGTATTTT
v_call: TRBV19; clone_size: -; d_call: -; j_call: TRBJ2-3; cdr3_aa: CASSSRRDTQYF; cdr3_nt: TGTGCCAGTAGTAGCCGGAGGGATACGCAGTATTTT
v_call: TRBV6-1; clone_size: -; d_call: -; j_call: TRBJ1-4; cdr3_aa: CASSEEGRAGINEKLFF; cdr3_nt: TGTGCCAGCAGTGAAGAGGGTCGGGCAGGGATTAATGAAAAACTGTTTTTT
v_call: TRBV25-1; clone_size: -; d_call: -; j_call: TRBJ2-5; cdr3_aa: CASRDTVVGRETQYF; cdr3_nt: TGTGCCAGCAGAGACACCGTAGTTGGGAGAGAGACCCAGTACTTC
v_call: TRBV7-2; clone_size: -; d_call: TRBD2; j_call: TRBJ2-5; cdr3_aa: CASSLDQRGQETQYF; cdr3_nt: TGTGCCAGCAGCTTAGATCAGCGGGGCCAAGAGACCCAGTACTTC
v_call: TRBV19; clone_size: once; d_call: TRBD1; j_call: TRBJ1-1; cdr3_aa: CASSPTGQGYEAFF; cdr3_nt: TGTGCCAGTAGTCCAACTGGACAGGGCTATGAAGCTTTCTTT
v_call: TRBV6-1; clone_size: -; d_call: -; j_call: TRBJ2-7; cdr3_aa: CASSEPWLPYF; cdr3_nt: TGTGCCAGCAGTGAACCGTGGCTCCCATACTTC
v_call: TRBV18; clone_size: -; d_call: -; j_call: TRBJ2-1; cdr3_aa: CASSPQHQAYNEQFF; cdr3_nt: TGTGCCAGCTCACCACAACATCAGGCCTACAATGAGCAGTTCTTC
v_call: TRBV11-2; clone_size: -; d_call: -; j_call: TRBJ1-1; cdr3_aa: CASCGVGTEAFF; cdr3_nt: TGTGCCAGTTGCGGGGTGGGCACTGAAGCTTTCTTT
v_call: TRBV19; clone_size: -; d_call: -; j_call: TRBJ1-1; cdr3_aa: CASSIGEGGRGTEAFF; cdr3_nt: TGTGCCAGTAGTATTGGGGAGGGAGGTCGGGGGACTGAAGCTTTCTTT
v_call: TRBV5-6; clone_size: -; d_call: TRBD2; j_call: TRBJ2-3; cdr3_aa: CASSLGTRTDTQYF; cdr3_nt: TGTGCCAGCAGCCTCGGGACTAGGACAGATACGCAGTATTTT
v_call: TRBV18; clone_size: -; d_call: TRBD1; j_call: TRBJ1-2; cdr3_aa: CASSPGQGPQAYGYTF; cdr3_nt: TGTGCCAGCTCACCGGGACAGGGGCCGCAGGCCTATGGCTACACCTTC
v_call: TRBV27; clone_size: -; d_call: -; j_call: TRBJ2-2; cdr3_aa: CASSLYGGDTNTGELFF; cdr3_nt: TGTGCCAGCAGTTTATATGGCGGAGATACGAACACCGGGGAGCTGTTTTTT
v_call: TRBV25-1; clone_size: -; d_call: -; j_call: TRBJ2-7; cdr3_aa: CASTGVYEQYF; cdr3_nt: TGTGCCAGCACCGGGGTTTACGAGCAGTACTTC
v_call: TRBV30; clone_size: -; d_call: TRBD1; j_call: TRBJ1-2; cdr3_aa: CAWRGQNYGYTF; cdr3_nt: TGTGCCTGGAGGGGACAGAACTATGGCTACACCTTC
v_call: TRBV6-5; clone_size: -; d_call: -; j_call: TRBJ2-6; cdr3_aa: CASSYSRAGANVLTF; cdr3_nt: TGTGCCAGCAGTTACTCGAGGGCTGGGGCCAACGTCCTGACTTTC
v_call: TRBV10-1; clone_size: once; d_call: -; j_call: TRBJ2-5; cdr3_aa: CASSDLPRGETQYF; cdr3_nt: TGCGCCAGCAGCGACTTACCGAGGGGGGAGACCCAGTACTTC
v_call: TRBV7-9; clone_size: -; d_call: -; j_call: TRBJ1-4; cdr3_aa: CASMVGTEYEKLFF; cdr3_nt: TGTGCCAGCATGGTGGGCACAGAATATGAAAAACTGTTTTTT
v_call: TRBV4-3; clone_size: -; d_call: -; j_call: TRBJ2-1; cdr3_aa: CASSQHRRDTANEQFF; cdr3_nt: TGCGCCAGCAGCCAGCACCGCCGGGACACGGCCAATGAGCAGTTCTTC
v_call: TRBV19; clone_size: -; d_call: -; j_call: TRBJ1-3; cdr3_aa: CASSIEALSGNTIYF; cdr3_nt: TGTGCCAGTAGTATAGAAGCCCTCTCTGGAAACACCATATATTTT
v_call: TRBV30; clone_size: -; d_call: -; j_call: TRBJ1-3; cdr3_aa: CAWSGALSGYTIYF; cdr3_nt: TGTGCCTGGAGTGGAGCCCTCTCGGGGTACACCATATATTTT
v_call: TRBV7-2; clone_size: -; d_call: TRBD1; j_call: TRBJ1-5; cdr3_aa: CASSLEQGLFNQPQHF; cdr3_nt: TGTGCCAGCAGCTTAGAACAGGGGCTATTCAATCAGCCCCAGCATTTT
v_call: TRBV19; clone_size: -; d_call: -; j_call: TRBJ2-3; cdr3_aa: CASSIGGLGFGDTQYF; cdr3_nt: TGTGCCAGTAGTATAGGGGGGCTAGGATTCGGAGATACGCAGTATTTT
v_call: TRBV4-1; clone_size: -; d_call: -; j_call: TRBJ2-7; cdr3_aa: CASSRSFPGDEQYF; cdr3_nt: TGCGCCAGCAGCCGGTCCTTCCCGGGGGACGAGCAGTACTTC